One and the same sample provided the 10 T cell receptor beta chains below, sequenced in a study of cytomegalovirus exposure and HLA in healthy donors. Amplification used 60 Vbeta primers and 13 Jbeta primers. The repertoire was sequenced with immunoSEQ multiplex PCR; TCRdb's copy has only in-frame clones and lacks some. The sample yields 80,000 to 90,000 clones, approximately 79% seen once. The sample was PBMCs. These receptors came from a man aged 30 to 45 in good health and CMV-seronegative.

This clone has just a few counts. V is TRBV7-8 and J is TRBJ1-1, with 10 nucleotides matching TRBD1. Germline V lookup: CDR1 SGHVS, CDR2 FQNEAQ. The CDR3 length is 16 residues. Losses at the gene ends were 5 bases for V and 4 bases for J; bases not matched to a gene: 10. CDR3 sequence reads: CASSPRQGARGTEAFF. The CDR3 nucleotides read TGTGCCAGCAGCCCAAGACAGGGGGCGCGCGGCACTGAAGCTTTCTTT.

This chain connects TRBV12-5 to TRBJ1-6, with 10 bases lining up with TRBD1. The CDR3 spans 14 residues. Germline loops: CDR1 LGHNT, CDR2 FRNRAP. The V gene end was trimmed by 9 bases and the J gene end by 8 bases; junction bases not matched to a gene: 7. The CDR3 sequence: CASSPGQGHSPLHF. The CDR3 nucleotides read TGTGCTAGCTCACCGGGACAGGGGCATTCACCCCTCCACTTT.

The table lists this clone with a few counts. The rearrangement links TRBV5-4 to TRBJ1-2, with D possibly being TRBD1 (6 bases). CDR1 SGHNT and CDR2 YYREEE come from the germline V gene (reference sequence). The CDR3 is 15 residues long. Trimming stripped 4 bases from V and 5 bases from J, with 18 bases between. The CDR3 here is CASSPWTAVEYGYTF. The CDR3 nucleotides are TGTGCCAGCAGCCCATGGACAGCCGTTGAGTATGGCTACACCTTC.

CDR3 bases: TGTGCCAGCAGTCCGTCGGGGGGGTGGGATGAGCAGTTCTTC. Protein sequence: CASSPSGGWDEQFF. V gene TRBV27 combines with J gene TRBJ2-1, with 8 bases identical to TRBD2. CDR3 length: 14 residues. Germline values: CDR1 MNHEY, CDR2 SMNVEV (reference sequence). V trimming: 5 bases; J trimming: 8 bases; junction bases outside the gene matches: 8.

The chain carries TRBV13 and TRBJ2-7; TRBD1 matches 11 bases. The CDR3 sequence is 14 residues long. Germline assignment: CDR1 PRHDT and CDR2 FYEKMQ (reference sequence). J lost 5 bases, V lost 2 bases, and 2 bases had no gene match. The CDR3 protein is CASSLWTGGNEQYF. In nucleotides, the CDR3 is TGTGCCAGCAGCTTATGGACAGGGGGCAACGAGCAGTACTTC.

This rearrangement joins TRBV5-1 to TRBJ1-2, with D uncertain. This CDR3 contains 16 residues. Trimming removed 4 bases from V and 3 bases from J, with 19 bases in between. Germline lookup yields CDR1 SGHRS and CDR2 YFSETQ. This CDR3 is CASSRSPPTGDYGYTF. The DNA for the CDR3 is TGCGCCAGCAGCCGATCACCCCCTACCGGGGACTATGGCTACACCTTC.

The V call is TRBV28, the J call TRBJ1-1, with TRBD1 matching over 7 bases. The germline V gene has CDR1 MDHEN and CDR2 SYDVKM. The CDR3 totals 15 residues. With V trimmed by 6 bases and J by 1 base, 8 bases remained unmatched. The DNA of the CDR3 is TGTGCCAGCAGAGGGCAGGGGGATAAGAACACTGAAGCTTTCTTT. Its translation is CASRGQGDKNTEAFF.

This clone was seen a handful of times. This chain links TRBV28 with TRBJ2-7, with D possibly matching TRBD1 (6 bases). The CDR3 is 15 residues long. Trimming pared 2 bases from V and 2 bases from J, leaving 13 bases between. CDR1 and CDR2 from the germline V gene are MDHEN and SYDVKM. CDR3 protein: CASSLHWTAPYEQYF. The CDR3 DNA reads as TGTGCCAGCAGTTTACACTGGACAGCGCCCTACGAGCAGTACTTC.

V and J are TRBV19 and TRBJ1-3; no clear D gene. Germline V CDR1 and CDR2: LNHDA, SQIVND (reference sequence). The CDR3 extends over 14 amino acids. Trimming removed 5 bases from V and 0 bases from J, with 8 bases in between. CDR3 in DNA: TGTGCCAGTAGTGGGCCAAGCTCTGGAAACACCATATATTTT. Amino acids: CASSGPSSGNTIYF.

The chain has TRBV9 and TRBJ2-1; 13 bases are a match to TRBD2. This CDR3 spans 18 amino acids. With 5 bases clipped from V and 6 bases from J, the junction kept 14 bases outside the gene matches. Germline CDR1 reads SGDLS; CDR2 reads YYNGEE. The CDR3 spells CASSHTKGTSGTLNEQFF. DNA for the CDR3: TGTGCCAGCAGTCACACTAAGGGGACTAGCGGGACCCTCAATGAGCAGTTCTTC.